These T cell receptor beta chains were read from a single sample in a study of OX40 agonist ivuxolimab in advanced cancers. Assay: immunoSEQ multiplex PCR; the TCRdb copy retains only in-frame clones and omits some. Of about 73,000 clones listed, 90% are singletons. The sequences come from CD4+ or CD8+ T cells sorted from blood, collected in a trial of the OX40 agonist ivuxolimab. All receptors come from an adult with an advanced solid tumor such as melanoma, head and neck, liver or kidney cancer. Each CDR3 is given with its conserved first and last residue. Fields, in order: V gene, J gene, D gene, clone size, CDR3 length, CDR3 protein, CDR3 DNA. D genes are given only for firm matches. Where a row states a size, it is once, few, many or the class of an expanded clone; other rows omit it.

V gene: TRBV7-9; J gene: TRBJ1-5; D gene: NA; clone size: NA; CDR3 length: 15; CDR3 protein: CASSDSGTGVQPQHF; CDR3 DNA: TGTGCCAGCAGCGATAGCGGGACTGGGGTTCAGCCCCAGCATTTT
V gene: TRBV2; J gene: TRBJ1-5; D gene: NA; clone size: NA; CDR3 length: 13; CDR3 protein: CASSEYSNQPQHF; CDR3 DNA: TGTGCCAGCAGTGAATATAGCAATCAGCCCCAGCATTTT
V gene: TRBV19; J gene: TRBJ1-4; D gene: NA; clone size: NA; CDR3 length: 14; CDR3 protein: CASSIGATNEKLFF; CDR3 DNA: TGTGCCAGTAGTATCGGTGCAACTAATGAAAAACTGTTTTTT
V gene: TRBV9; J gene: TRBJ2-2; D gene: NA; clone size: once; CDR3 length: 12; CDR3 protein: CASRSNTGELFF; CDR3 DNA: TGTGCCAGCAGATCGAACACCGGGGAGCTGTTTTTT
V gene: TRBV4-3; J gene: TRBJ1-6; D gene: NA; clone size: NA; CDR3 length: 14; CDR3 protein: CASSRGTGNSPLHF; CDR3 DNA: TGCGCCAGCAGCCGTGGGACCGGGAATTCACCCCTCCACTTT
V gene: TRBV7-9; J gene: TRBJ1-2; D gene: NA; clone size: NA; CDR3 length: 15; CDR3 protein: CASSDRTAGNYGYTF; CDR3 DNA: TGTGCCAGCAGCGACAGGACAGCTGGGAACTATGGCTACACCTTC
V gene: TRBV29-1; J gene: TRBJ1-1; D gene: TRBD1; clone size: NA; CDR3 length: 14; CDR3 protein: CSILGTEEYTEAFF; CDR3 DNA: TGCAGCATTCTTGGGACAGAAGAATACACTGAAGCTTTCTTT
V gene: TRBV11-3; J gene: TRBJ2-1; D gene: NA; clone size: NA; CDR3 length: 13; CDR3 protein: CASSLRGSQRQFF; CDR3 DNA: TGTGCCAGCAGCTTAAGAGGGTCCCAGAGGCAGTTCTTC
V gene: TRBV5-1; J gene: TRBJ2-3; D gene: NA; clone size: NA; CDR3 length: 15; CDR3 protein: CASSQTEPRLDTQYF; CDR3 DNA: TGCGCCAGCAGTCAAACGGAACCGAGGTTAGATACGCAGTATTTT
V gene: TRBV30; J gene: TRBJ2-1; D gene: TRBD1; clone size: once; CDR3 length: 14; CDR3 protein: CAWSGQVAYNEQFF; CDR3 DNA: TGTGCCTGGAGCGGACAGGTAGCCTACAATGAGCAGTTCTTC
V gene: TRBV6-1; J gene: TRBJ2-7; D gene: NA; clone size: once; CDR3 length: 14; CDR3 protein: CASSNSGPHHEQYF; CDR3 DNA: TGTGCCAGCAGCAACTCAGGGCCCCACCACGAGCAGTACTTC
V gene: TRBV5-1; J gene: TRBJ2-1; D gene: NA; clone size: NA; CDR3 length: 11; CDR3 protein: CASSSRNEQFF; CDR3 DNA: TGCGCCAGCAGCTCGAGGAATGAGCAGTTCTTC
V gene: TRBV9; J gene: TRBJ1-4; D gene: NA; clone size: NA; CDR3 length: 14; CDR3 protein: CASSVVGGFEKLFF; CDR3 DNA: TGTGCCAGCAGCGTAGTGGGAGGGTTCGAAAAACTGTTTTTT
V gene: TRBV9; J gene: TRBJ2-1; D gene: NA; clone size: once; CDR3 length: 16; CDR3 protein: CASSARGDRNYNEQFF; CDR3 DNA: TGTGCCAGCAGCGCTAGGGGGGACAGAAATTACAATGAGCAGTTCTTC
V gene: TRBV2; J gene: TRBJ2-1; D gene: TRBD2; clone size: NA; CDR3 length: 15; CDR3 protein: CASTTGLAVFNEQFF; CDR3 DNA: TGTGCCAGCACCACTGGACTAGCAGTATTCAATGAGCAGTTCTTC
V gene: TRBV7-2; J gene: TRBJ2-6; D gene: NA; clone size: NA; CDR3 length: 12; CDR3 protein: CASSLDANVLTF; CDR3 DNA: TGTGCCAGCAGCTTGGACGCCAACGTCCTGACTTTC
V gene: TRBV5-5; J gene: TRBJ1-2; D gene: NA; clone size: NA; CDR3 length: 15; CDR3 protein: CASSRAFGSQYGYTF; CDR3 DNA: TGTGCCAGCAGTAGAGCCTTTGGCAGTCAATATGGCTACACCTTC
V gene: TRBV27; J gene: TRBJ2-2; D gene: NA; clone size: once; CDR3 length: 16; CDR3 protein: CASSPTPGVSTGELFF; CDR3 DNA: TGTGCCAGCAGTCCAACACCGGGAGTTTCGACCGGGGAGCTGTTTTTT
V gene: TRBV7-6; J gene: TRBJ2-7; D gene: NA; clone size: NA; CDR3 length: 19; CDR3 protein: CASSLGTGGDLAGVYEQYF; CDR3 DNA: TGTGCCAGCAGCTTAGGGACAGGGGGCGATCTAGCGGGAGTCTACGAGCAGTACTTC
V gene: TRBV11-2; J gene: TRBJ1-5; D gene: NA; clone size: NA; CDR3 length: 15; CDR3 protein: CASSLEGISNQPQHF; CDR3 DNA: TGTGCCAGCAGCTTAGAGGGGATTAGCAATCAGCCCCAGCATTTT
V gene: TRBV7-8; J gene: TRBJ1-1; D gene: NA; clone size: once; CDR3 length: 14; CDR3 protein: CASSLAGVDTEAFF; CDR3 DNA: TGTGCCAGCAGCTTAGCAGGGGTTGATACTGAAGCTTTCTTT
V gene: TRBV19; J gene: TRBJ2-3; D gene: TRBD2; clone size: NA; CDR3 length: 15; CDR3 protein: CASSLGGRAGDTQYF; CDR3 DNA: TGTGCCAGTAGTCTTGGCGGGAGGGCAGGAGATACGCAGTATTTT
V gene: TRBV4-1; J gene: TRBJ2-7; D gene: TRBD2; clone size: NA; CDR3 length: 15; CDR3 protein: CASSRAATSAYEQYF; CDR3 DNA: TGCGCCAGCAGCCGAGCCGCGACTAGCGCCTACGAGCAGTACTTC
V gene: TRBV27; J gene: TRBJ1-1; D gene: TRBD1; clone size: NA; CDR3 length: 14; CDR3 protein: CASRTGQVNTEAFF; CDR3 DNA: TGTGCCAGCAGGACGGGACAGGTGAACACTGAAGCTTTCTTT
V gene: TRBV7-2; J gene: TRBJ2-7; D gene: TRBD2; clone size: NA; CDR3 length: 15; CDR3 protein: CASSPTSGSEGEQYF; CDR3 DNA: TGTGCCAGCAGCCCCACTAGCGGGAGTGAGGGCGAGCAGTACTTC
V gene: TRBV27; J gene: TRBJ1-2; D gene: NA; clone size: once; CDR3 length: 16; CDR3 protein: CASRPYREVGDYGYTF; CDR3 DNA: TGTGCCAGCAGGCCTTACCGGGAGGTGGGAGACTATGGCTACACCTTC
V gene: TRBV7-9; J gene: TRBJ1-1; D gene: NA; clone size: NA; CDR3 length: 13; CDR3 protein: CASSMAQDTEAFF; CDR3 DNA: TGTGCCAGCAGCATGGCCCAAGACACTGAAGCTTTCTTT
V gene: TRBV30; J gene: TRBJ1-5; D gene: NA; clone size: NA; CDR3 length: 13; CDR3 protein: CAWSVRDNQPQHF; CDR3 DNA: TGTGCCTGGAGTGTCCGGGATAATCAGCCCCAGCATTTT
V gene: TRBV9; J gene: TRBJ1-3; D gene: NA; clone size: NA; CDR3 length: 14; CDR3 protein: CASSPRTAGNTIYF; CDR3 DNA: TGTGCCAGCAGCCCACGGACCGCTGGAAACACCATATATTTT
V gene: TRBV5-6; J gene: TRBJ2-1; D gene: TRBD1; clone size: NA; CDR3 length: 16; CDR3 protein: CASSGETGLLYNEQFF; CDR3 DNA: TGTGCCAGCAGCGGAGAGACAGGGCTCCTCTACAATGAGCAGTTCTTC
V gene: TRBV28; J gene: TRBJ1-5; D gene: NA; clone size: NA; CDR3 length: 15; CDR3 protein: CASRGRVGGIQPQHF; CDR3 DNA: TGTGCCAGCAGGGGTCGGGTTGGGGGCATTCAGCCCCAGCATTTT
V gene: TRBV5-1; J gene: TRBJ2-1; D gene: NA; clone size: NA; CDR3 length: 14; CDR3 protein: CASSYLTGYNEQFF; CDR3 DNA: TGCGCCAGCAGTTATCTTACAGGGTACAATGAGCAGTTCTTC
V gene: TRBV19; J gene: TRBJ2-7; D gene: NA; clone size: NA; CDR3 length: 15; CDR3 protein: CASSELLAGSYEQYF; CDR3 DNA: TGTGCCAGTAGTGAATTACTAGCCGGATCCTACGAGCAGTACTTC
V gene: TRBV5-1; J gene: TRBJ2-1; D gene: NA; clone size: NA; CDR3 length: 12; CDR3 protein: CASTGVRNEQFF; CDR3 DNA: TGCGCCAGCACAGGGGTTAGGAATGAGCAGTTCTTC
V gene: TRBV5-1; J gene: TRBJ2-3; D gene: NA; clone size: once; CDR3 length: 15; CDR3 protein: CASSLEGGSTDTQYF; CDR3 DNA: TGCGCCAGCAGCTTGGAGGGAGGATCCACAGATACGCAGTATTTT
V gene: TRBV6-1; J gene: TRBJ2-2; D gene: TRBD1; clone size: NA; CDR3 length: 15; CDR3 protein: CASSLGTGVTGELFF; CDR3 DNA: TGTGCCAGCAGCCTCGGGACAGGGGTCACCGGGGAGCTGTTTTTT
V gene: TRBV14; J gene: TRBJ2-5; D gene: TRBD2; clone size: NA; CDR3 length: 14; CDR3 protein: CASSTSGSRVTQYF; CDR3 DNA: TGTGCCAGCAGCACTAGCGGGAGTCGTGTGACCCAGTACTTC
V gene: TRBV15; J gene: TRBJ1-2; D gene: TRBD1; clone size: NA; CDR3 length: 16; CDR3 protein: CATSRGLDRTNYGYTF; CDR3 DNA: TGTGCCACCAGCAGAGGGTTGGACAGGACTAACTATGGCTACACCTTC
V gene: TRBV4-3; J gene: TRBJ2-1; D gene: NA; clone size: NA; CDR3 length: 15; CDR3 protein: CASSPLRTVYNEQFF; CDR3 DNA: TGCGCCAGCAGCCCCCTTCGGACGGTTTACAATGAGCAGTTCTTC
V gene: TRBV5-1; J gene: TRBJ2-1; D gene: NA; clone size: NA; CDR3 length: 14; CDR3 protein: CASSLRLLSNEQFF; CDR3 DNA: TGCGCCAGCAGCTTGAGGCTCCTATCCAATGAGCAGTTCTTC
V gene: TRBV27; J gene: TRBJ2-5; D gene: TRBD2; clone size: few; CDR3 length: 14; CDR3 protein: CASSLASGRRTQYF; CDR3 DNA: TGTGCCAGCAGTTTAGCTAGCGGGAGGCGGACCCAGTACTTC
V gene: TRBV19; J gene: TRBJ2-1; D gene: TRBD2; clone size: NA; CDR3 length: 14; CDR3 protein: CASSIGGGRVEQFF; CDR3 DNA: TGTGCCAGTAGTATCGGCGGGGGAAGGGTTGAGCAGTTCTTC
V gene: TRBV6-5; J gene: TRBJ1-4; D gene: NA; clone size: NA; CDR3 length: 14; CDR3 protein: CASSYSVLGEKLFF; CDR3 DNA: TGTGCCAGCAGTTACTCGGTGTTGGGTGAAAAACTGTTTTTT
V gene: TRBV2; J gene: TRBJ1-6; D gene: TRBD1; clone size: once; CDR3 length: 16; CDR3 protein: CASIRDRGLYNSPLHF; CDR3 DNA: TGTGCCAGCATTCGGGACAGAGGTCTCTATAATTCACCCCTCCACTTT
V gene: TRBV6-1; J gene: TRBJ2-5; D gene: NA; clone size: NA; CDR3 length: 11; CDR3 protein: CASSEGETQYF; CDR3 DNA: TGTGCCAGCAGTGAAGGAGAGACCCAGTACTTC
V gene: TRBV6-6; J gene: TRBJ2-7; D gene: NA; clone size: NA; CDR3 length: 14; CDR3 protein: CASLPQFRSYEQYF; CDR3 DNA: TGTGCCAGCCTTCCCCAATTCCGCTCCTACGAGCAGTACTTC
V gene: TRBV5-6; J gene: TRBJ2-1; D gene: NA; clone size: NA; CDR3 length: 17; CDR3 protein: CASSLTGGRVLRDEQFF; CDR3 DNA: TGTGCCAGCAGCTTAACGGGCGGCAGAGTTTTGAGGGATGAGCAGTTCTTC
V gene: TRBV28; J gene: TRBJ1-5; D gene: NA; clone size: NA; CDR3 length: 14; CDR3 protein: CASSFVPREQPQHF; CDR3 DNA: TGTGCCAGCAGTTTTGTTCCGAGGGAGCAGCCCCAGCATTTT
V gene: TRBV19; J gene: TRBJ2-7; D gene: NA; clone size: NA; CDR3 length: 17; CDR3 protein: CASPGGGRGGIAYEQYF; CDR3 DNA: TGTGCCAGCCCAGGGGGCGGGAGAGGGGGAATTGCCTACGAGCAGTACTTC